This T cell receptor beta chain stems from a study of post-analysis software for immune sequencing data. Study information: The disease courses spanned relapsing-remitting, secondary progressive and progressive-relapsing forms of multiple sclerosis.

Built from TCR beta cDNA, the libraries had unique molecular identifiers in them. TCRdb reprocessed the PCR reads with MiXCR, giving one entry per CDR3 protein. The sample holds around 710,000 distinct CDR3 sequences, just over 45% seen once. Findings and limits, study-wide: TRBV5-6, TRBV5-1 and TRBV20-1 belonged to a set of about 5 TRBV segments that were more frequent in patients than controls.

To note about this clonotype: The target antigen is unknown.

This CDR3 is 13 amino acids long. Germline CDR1 and CDR2: DFQATT and SNEGSKA (reference sequence). V shed 6 bases and J 0 bases; nucleotides not matched to a gene: 4. This sequence originates from a girl under 18 with multiple sclerosis. This rearrangement joins TRBV20-1 to TRBJ2-7, with 8 nucleotides matching TRBD1. Source material: blood. The CDR3 reads CSAETGDSYEQYF. The CDR3 nucleotides are TGCAGTGCGGAGACAGGGGACTCCTACGAGCAGTACTTC.